This T cell receptor (beta chain) appears in the sequencing data of a study of blood T cell repertoires in COVID-19. Looking at the study overall: Some COVID-19 samples were acute and others convalescent; all came from the United States, Italy and Spain. Sample material is recorded as cDNA or gDNA derived from T cells, B-cell-depleted T cells, or PBMCs.

In the source study's methods: Amplification of reference gene primers was used by the study to estimate nucleated cell counts. Assay: immunoSEQ multiplex PCR; the TCRdb copy retains only in-frame clones and omits some. That table furnishes V, J and clone size, whereas the DNA furnished D and trimming. The repertoire consists of 170,000 or so clones, with 75% to 90% occurring once and the leading ten covering 6.5% to 7.5%. Patients in Seattle were enrolled during active infection, then followed longitudinally. The germline V gene encodes CDR1 WSHSY and CDR2 SAAADI. The junction had 12 bases not matched to a gene; V was cut back by 6 bases and J by 5 bases. The CDR3 totals 16 residues.

The genes are TRBV10-2 and TRBJ2-7; 11 bases line up with TRBD2. This clonotype originated in a woman between 40 and 55 years old with COVID-19, enrolled during active disease. Sequenced sample: peripheral blood. The CDR3 loop reads CASRNATSGSRHEQYF. CDR3 nucleotide sequence: TGCGCCAGCAGAAACGCTACTAGCGGGAGTCGCCACGAGCAGTACTTC.